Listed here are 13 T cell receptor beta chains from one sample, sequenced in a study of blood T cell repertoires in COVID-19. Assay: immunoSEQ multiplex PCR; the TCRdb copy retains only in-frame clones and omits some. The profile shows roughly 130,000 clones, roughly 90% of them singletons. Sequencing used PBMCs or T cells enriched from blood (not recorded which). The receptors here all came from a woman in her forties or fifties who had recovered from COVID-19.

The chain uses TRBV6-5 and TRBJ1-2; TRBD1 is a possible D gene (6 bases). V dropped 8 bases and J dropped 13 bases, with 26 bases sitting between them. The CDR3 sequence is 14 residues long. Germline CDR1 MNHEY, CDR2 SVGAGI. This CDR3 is CASGQENRVPGPTF. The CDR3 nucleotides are TGTGCCAGCGGCCAAGAAAACAGGGTTCCGGGTCCCACCTTC.

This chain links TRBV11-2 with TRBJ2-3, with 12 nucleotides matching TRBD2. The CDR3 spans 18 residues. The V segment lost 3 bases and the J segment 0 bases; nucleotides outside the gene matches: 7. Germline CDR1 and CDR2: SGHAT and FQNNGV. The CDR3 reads CASSLVLAGGSSTDTQYF. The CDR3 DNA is TGTGCCAGCAGCTTGGTACTAGCGGGGGGCTCTAGCACAGATACGCAGTATTTT.

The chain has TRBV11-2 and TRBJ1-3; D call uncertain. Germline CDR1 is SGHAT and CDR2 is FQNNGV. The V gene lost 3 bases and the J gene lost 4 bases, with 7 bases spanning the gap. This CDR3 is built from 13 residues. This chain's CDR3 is CASSFPGGNTIYF. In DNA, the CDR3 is TGTGCCAGCAGCTTTCCAGGAGGAAACACCATATATTTT.

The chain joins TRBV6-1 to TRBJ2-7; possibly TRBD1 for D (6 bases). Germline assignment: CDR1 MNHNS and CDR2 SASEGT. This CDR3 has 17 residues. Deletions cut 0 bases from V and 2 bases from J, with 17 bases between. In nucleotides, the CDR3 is TGTGCCAGCAGTGAAGCCGGACAGATATTCGTTCCCTACGAGCAGTACTTC. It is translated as CASSEAGQIFVPYEQYF.

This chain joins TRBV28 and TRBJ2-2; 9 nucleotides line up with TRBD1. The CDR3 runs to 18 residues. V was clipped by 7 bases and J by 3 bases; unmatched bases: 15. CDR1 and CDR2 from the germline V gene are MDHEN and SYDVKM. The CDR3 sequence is CASITSSAGQGDTGELFF. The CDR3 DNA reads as TGTGCCAGCATTACCTCCTCGGCGGGACAGGGCGACACCGGGGAGCTGTTTTTT.

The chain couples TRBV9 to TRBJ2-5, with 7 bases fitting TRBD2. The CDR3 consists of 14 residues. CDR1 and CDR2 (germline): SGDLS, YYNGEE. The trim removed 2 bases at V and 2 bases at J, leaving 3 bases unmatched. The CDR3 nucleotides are TGTGCCAGCAGCGTCAGCGGGGATCAAGAGACCCAGTACTTC. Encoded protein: CASSVSGDQETQYF.

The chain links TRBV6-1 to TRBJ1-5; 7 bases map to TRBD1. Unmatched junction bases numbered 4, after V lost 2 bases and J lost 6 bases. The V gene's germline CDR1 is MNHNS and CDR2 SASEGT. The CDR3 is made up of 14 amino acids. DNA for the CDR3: TGTGCCAGCAGTGAACGACAGGGCGGTCAGCCCCAGCATTTT. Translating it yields CASSERQGGQPQHF.

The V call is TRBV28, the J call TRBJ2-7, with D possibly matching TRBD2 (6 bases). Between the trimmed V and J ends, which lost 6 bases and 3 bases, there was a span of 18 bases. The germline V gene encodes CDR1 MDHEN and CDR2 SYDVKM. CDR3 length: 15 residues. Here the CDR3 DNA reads TGTGCCAGCAGCTCCCCTCATAGCGGCTTCTACGAGCAGTACTTC. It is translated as CASSSPHSGFYEQYF.

CDR3 sequence reads: CASSVEAGNTEAFF. CDR3 nucleotides: TGTGCCAGCAGCGTAGAAGCGGGGAACACTGAAGCTTTCTTT. The chain uses TRBV9 and TRBJ1-1; D is uncertain. CDR1 is SGDLS and CDR2 is YYNGEE in the germline V gene. The V gene lost 0 bases and the J gene lost 1 base, with 7 bases spanning the gap. This CDR3 comprises 14 residues. Variable domain in full (rest from reference TRBV9 and TRBJ1-1): DSGVTQTPKHLITATGQRVTLRCSPRSGDLSVYWYQQSLDQGLQFLIQYYNGEERAKGNILERFSAQQFPDLHSELNLSSLELGDSALYFCASSVEAGNTEAFFGQGTRLTVV.

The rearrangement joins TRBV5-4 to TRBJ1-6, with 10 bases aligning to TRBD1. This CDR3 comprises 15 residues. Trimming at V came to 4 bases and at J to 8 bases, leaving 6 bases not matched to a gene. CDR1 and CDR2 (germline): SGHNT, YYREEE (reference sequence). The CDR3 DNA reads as TGTGCCAGCAGCACAATGGGACAGGGGCATTCACCCCTCCACTTT. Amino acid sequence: CASSTMGQGHSPLHF.

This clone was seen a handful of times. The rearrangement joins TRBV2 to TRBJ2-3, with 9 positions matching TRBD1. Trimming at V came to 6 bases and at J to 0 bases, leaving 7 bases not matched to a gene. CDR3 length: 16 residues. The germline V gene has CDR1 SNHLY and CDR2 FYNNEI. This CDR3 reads CASRITGGYSTDTQYF. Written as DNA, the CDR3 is TGTGCCAGCAGGATTACAGGGGGCTACAGCACAGATACGCAGTATTTT.

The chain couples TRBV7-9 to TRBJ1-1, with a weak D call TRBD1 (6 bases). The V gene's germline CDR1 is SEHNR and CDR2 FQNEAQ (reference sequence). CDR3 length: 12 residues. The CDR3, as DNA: TGTGCACTCCAGGGGATGAACACTGAAGCTTTCTTT. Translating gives CALQGMNTEAFF.

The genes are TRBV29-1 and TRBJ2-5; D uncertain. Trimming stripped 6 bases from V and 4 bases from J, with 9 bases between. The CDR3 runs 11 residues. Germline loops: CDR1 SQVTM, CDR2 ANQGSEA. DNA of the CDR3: TGCAGCGTAACCGCCGGAGAGACCCAGTACTTC. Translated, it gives CSVTAGETQYF.